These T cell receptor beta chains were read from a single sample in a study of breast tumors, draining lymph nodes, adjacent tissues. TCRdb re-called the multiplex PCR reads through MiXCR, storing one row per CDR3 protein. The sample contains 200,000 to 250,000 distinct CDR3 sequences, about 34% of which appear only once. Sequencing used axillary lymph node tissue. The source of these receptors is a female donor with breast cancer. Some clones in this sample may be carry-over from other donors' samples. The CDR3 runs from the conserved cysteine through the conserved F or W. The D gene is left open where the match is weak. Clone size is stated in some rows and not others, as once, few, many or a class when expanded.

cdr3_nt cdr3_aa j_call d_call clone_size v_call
TGTGCCAGCAGCTTAGAAGGGGTGGGGAATGAGCAGTTCTTC CASSLEGVGNEQFF TRBJ2-1 NA once TRBV7-9
TGTGCTAGTGGTTCGGGAGGGTCGGGCGTGAGCACAGATACGCAGTATTTT CASGSGGSGVSTDTQYF TRBJ2-3 TRBD2 many TRBV12-5
TGCGCCAGCGCAGGGACCTACGAGCAGTACTTC CASAGTYEQYF TRBJ2-7 NA many TRBV10-2
TGTGCCAGCAGCGCCTGGGACGGGGATGAGCAGTATTTT CASSAWDGDEQYF TRBJ2-3 NA NA TRBV9
TGCAGTGCTAGAGACCTGACAGGGAGGGGCTCAAGGCAGCCCCAGCATTTT CSARDLTGRGSRQPQHF TRBJ1-5 TRBD1 many TRBV20-1
TGTGCCAGCAGCTTAGTGCATGCTCGGGACAGGTTTCCGGAGCAGTACTTC CASSLVHARDRFPEQYF TRBJ2-7 TRBD1 many TRBV7-9
TGTGCCAGCAGCGTACAGGGACTAGAGACCAATGAGCAGTATTTT CASSVQGLETNEQYF TRBJ2-3 TRBD2 NA TRBV9
TGTGCCTGGAAACGGACTAGCGGCCGACCCTACGAGCAGTACTTC CAWKRTSGRPYEQYF TRBJ2-7 TRBD2 many TRBV30
TGTGCCAGCAACCCCTCTGGAAACACCATATATTTT CASNPSGNTIYF TRBJ1-3 NA many TRBV12-3/TRBV12-4
TGTGCCATTGAAGCCGGGACTAGGAGAGGCGAACAGTTCTTC CAIEAGTRRGEQFF TRBJ2-1 TRBD2 many TRBV7-8
TGCGCCAGCAGCCAAGTTCAGGGGCCAGGAAACACCATATATTTT CASSQVQGPGNTIYF TRBJ1-3 NA many TRBV4-1
TGTGCCAGCAGCCCCGGGACTAGCGGGAGGTACACCGGGGAGCTGTTTTTT CASSPGTSGRYTGELFF TRBJ2-2 TRBD2 NA TRBV7-9
TGCAGCGTTGAAGTTGGAACGGGGGAAGCACAGTATTTT CSVEVGTGEAQYF TRBJ2-3 NA NA TRBV29-1
TGCAGTGCTCACCCGCCCAGGAGCTCCTACGAGCAGTACTTC CSAHPPRSSYEQYF TRBJ2-7 NA many TRBV20-1
TGTGCCAGCAGTGAGGAAACAGGGCCCTCGTGGACCCTCCACTTT CASSEETGPSWTLHF TRBJ1-6 NA many TRBV6-1
TGTGCCAGCAGTCACCGGACAGGGTTCGGATCACCCCTCCACTTT CASSHRTGFGSPLHF TRBJ1-6 TRBD1 many TRBV6-4
TGTGCCAGCAGCTCTACAGCAGCGGTCTCCTACGAGCAGTACTTC CASSSTAAVSYEQYF TRBJ2-7 NA NA TRBV7-2
TGTGCCAGTAGCTTAACGGGGCGGAACTCACCCCTCTACTTT CASSLTGRNSPLYF TRBJ1-6 NA NA TRBV7-9
TGTGCCTGGCAGGAAATTGTGGGACACCAAGGGGATGAGCAGTTCTTC CAWQEIVGHQGDEQFF TRBJ2-1 NA many TRBV30
TGCAGTGCGTGGAGGGACGAGCAGTACTTC CSAWRDEQYF TRBJ2-7 NA many TRBV20-1
TGTGCCAGCAGACGGGACAGTTTCTATAATTCACCCCTCCACTTT CASRRDSFYNSPLHF TRBJ1-6 TRBD1 NA TRBV2
TGTGCCATCGGGGAGAGCACAGATACGCAGTATTTT CAIGESTDTQYF TRBJ2-3 NA many TRBV10-3
TGTGCCAGCAGCTTAGGAGGAGGAGTCCCCCGGTACTTC CASSLGGGVPRYF TRBJ2-7 NA NA TRBV11-2
TGCAGTGCCTGGTTGGGGGATACGCAGTATTTT CSAWLGDTQYF TRBJ2-3 NA many TRBV20-1
TGTGCCAGCAGCTTCGGGACTAGCGGGAGTTATAATTCACCCCTCCACTTT CASSFGTSGSYNSPLHF TRBJ1-6 NA NA TRBV7-9
TGTGCCAGCAGGCTAGCGGGAGGTGGTGAGCAGTACTTC CASRLAGGGEQYF TRBJ2-7 TRBD2 NA TRBV2
TGTGCCAGCAGTAAGGATAGGGCGATGTTTGGAAACACCATATATTTT CASSKDRAMFGNTIYF TRBJ1-3 NA few TRBV2
TGCGCCAGCAGGGGAGGGACAGTAGGAAATGAGCAGTTCTTC CASRGGTVGNEQFF TRBJ2-1 NA many TRBV5-1
TGTGCCAGCAGTTACATGGAGGGCTCCTACGAGCAGTACTTC CASSYMEGSYEQYF TRBJ2-7 NA many TRBV6-5
TGTGCCAGCTCGACAAAGAACACTGAAGCTTTCTTT CASSTKNTEAFF TRBJ1-1 NA NA TRBV18
TGTGCCAGCAGTTGGCGGGGGGAGCACTCCTACAATGAGCAGTTCTTC CASSWRGEHSYNEQFF TRBJ2-1 TRBD2 many TRBV6-6
TGCGCCAGCAGCAGAGACCCAGCCGAGCAGTACTTC CASSRDPAEQYF TRBJ2-7 NA many TRBV5-1
TGCAGTGCTAGAGATAACACGGTTAGCTCCTACGAGCAGTACTTC CSARDNTVSSYEQYF TRBJ2-7 NA NA TRBV20-1
TGTGCCAGCAGCTTCATCCCCGAAAAACTGTTTTTT CASSFIPEKLFF TRBJ1-4 NA many TRBV7-9
TGTGCCAGCAGCTTGGTTTTCAATGAGCAGTTCTTC CASSLVFNEQFF TRBJ2-1 NA many TRBV5-5